Sequencing of this TCR beta chain was carried out in a study of PD-L1 blockade in urothelial cancer. Turning to the study itself: Treatment start was followed by blood analysis at 3 weeks (second dose) and again at 6 weeks. Study findings and constraints: When measured at 3 weeks, tumor-associated blood clones expanded more in durable-benefit patients.

With respect to this clone: Its antigen is as yet unknown.

Clones were read by immunoSEQ multiplex PCR, and TCRdb kept only the in-frame ones, dropping some. Among roughly 26,000 clones listed, 65% to 90% were seen once. Germline-derived CDR1 and CDR2 are MNHEY and SMNVEV (reference sequence). The CDR3 is 15 residues long. V was clipped by 6 bases and J by 1 base; unmatched bases: 6. Source: PBMCs, taken around atezolizumab (anti-PD-L1) treatment. This clonotype originated in a man between 60 and 70 years old with urothelial cancer. V usage is TRBV27 and J usage is TRBJ2-3, with TRBD1 identical over 8 bases. The CDR3 DNA reads TGTGCCAGCAGCTTCCCGGGACAGGGCACAGATACGCAGTATTTT. This encodes CASSFPGQGTDTQYF.